Sequencing of this T cell receptor (beta chain) was carried out in a study of CD8 T cell repertoires and HIV-1 epitope variants. Overall study context: Twenty-five autologous and known Gag and Nef epitope variant peptides each stimulated T cells separately. Epitopes were three Gag families plus Nef HW9 and YT9. General study points: This assay reports beta chains of antigen-expanded cells, not T cell function. Eight to ten TCR beta clonotypes were antigen-specific, six apparently recognizing autologous or escape variants.

Note on this clone: Its antigen is currently unknown.

CDR3 size: 16 residues. Trimming removed 5 bases from V and 4 bases from J; junction bases left unmatched: 12. The germline gives CDR1 SGHTA, CDR2 FQGNSA. Only in-frame clones appear in the TCRdb table, and some are missing; sequencing was by immunoSEQ multiplex PCR. The table includes about 95,000 clones, roughly four fifths detected once. The source material was uncultured baseline CD8+ T cells from peripheral blood mononuclear cells (PBMCs). The rearrangement uses TRBV7-2 and TRBJ1-1; 8 bases line up with TRBD1. This receptor was obtained from a male donor with HIV. The CDR3 loop is CASSHRGMGEGTEAFF. The CDR3 DNA follows: TGTGCCAGCAGCCACAGGGGGATGGGAGAGGGCACTGAAGCTTTCTTT.